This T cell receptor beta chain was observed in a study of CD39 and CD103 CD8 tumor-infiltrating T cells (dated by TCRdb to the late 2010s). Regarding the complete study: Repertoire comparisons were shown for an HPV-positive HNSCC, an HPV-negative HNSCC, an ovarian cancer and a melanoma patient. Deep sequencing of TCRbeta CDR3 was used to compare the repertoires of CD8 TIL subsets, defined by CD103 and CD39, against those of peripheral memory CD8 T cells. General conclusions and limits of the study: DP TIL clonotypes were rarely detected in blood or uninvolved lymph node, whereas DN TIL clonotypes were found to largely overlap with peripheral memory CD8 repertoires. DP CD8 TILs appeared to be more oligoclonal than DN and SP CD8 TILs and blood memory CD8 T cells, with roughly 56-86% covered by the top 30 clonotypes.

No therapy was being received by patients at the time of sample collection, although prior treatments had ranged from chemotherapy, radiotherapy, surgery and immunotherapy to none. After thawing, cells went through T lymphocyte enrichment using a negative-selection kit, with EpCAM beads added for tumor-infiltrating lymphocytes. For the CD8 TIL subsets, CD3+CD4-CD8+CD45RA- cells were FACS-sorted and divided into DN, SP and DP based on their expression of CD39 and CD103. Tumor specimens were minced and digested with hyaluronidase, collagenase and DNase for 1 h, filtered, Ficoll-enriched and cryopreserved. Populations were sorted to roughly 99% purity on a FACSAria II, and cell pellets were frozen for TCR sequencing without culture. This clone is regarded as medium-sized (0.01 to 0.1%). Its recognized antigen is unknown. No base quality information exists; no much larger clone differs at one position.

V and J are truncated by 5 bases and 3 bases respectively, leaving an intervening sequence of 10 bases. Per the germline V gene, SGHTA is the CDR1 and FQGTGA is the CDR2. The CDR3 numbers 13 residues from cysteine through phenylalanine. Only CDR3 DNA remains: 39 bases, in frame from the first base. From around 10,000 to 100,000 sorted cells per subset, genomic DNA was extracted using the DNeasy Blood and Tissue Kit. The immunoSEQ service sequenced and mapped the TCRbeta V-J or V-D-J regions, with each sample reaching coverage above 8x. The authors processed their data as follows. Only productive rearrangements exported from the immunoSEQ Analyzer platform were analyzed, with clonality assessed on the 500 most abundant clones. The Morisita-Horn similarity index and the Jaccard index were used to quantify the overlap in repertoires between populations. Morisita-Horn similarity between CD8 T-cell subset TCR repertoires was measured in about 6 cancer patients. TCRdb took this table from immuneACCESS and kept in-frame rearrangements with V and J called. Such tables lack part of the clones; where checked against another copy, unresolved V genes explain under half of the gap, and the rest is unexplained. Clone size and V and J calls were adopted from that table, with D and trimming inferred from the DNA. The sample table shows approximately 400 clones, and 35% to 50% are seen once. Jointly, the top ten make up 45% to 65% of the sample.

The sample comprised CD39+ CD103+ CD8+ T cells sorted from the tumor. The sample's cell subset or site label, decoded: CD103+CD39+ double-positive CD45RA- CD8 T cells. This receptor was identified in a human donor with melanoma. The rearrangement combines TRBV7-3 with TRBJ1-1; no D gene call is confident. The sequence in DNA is TGTGCCAGCAGCGGAACGAAATACACTGAAGCTTTCTTT. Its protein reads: CASSGTKYTEAFF.